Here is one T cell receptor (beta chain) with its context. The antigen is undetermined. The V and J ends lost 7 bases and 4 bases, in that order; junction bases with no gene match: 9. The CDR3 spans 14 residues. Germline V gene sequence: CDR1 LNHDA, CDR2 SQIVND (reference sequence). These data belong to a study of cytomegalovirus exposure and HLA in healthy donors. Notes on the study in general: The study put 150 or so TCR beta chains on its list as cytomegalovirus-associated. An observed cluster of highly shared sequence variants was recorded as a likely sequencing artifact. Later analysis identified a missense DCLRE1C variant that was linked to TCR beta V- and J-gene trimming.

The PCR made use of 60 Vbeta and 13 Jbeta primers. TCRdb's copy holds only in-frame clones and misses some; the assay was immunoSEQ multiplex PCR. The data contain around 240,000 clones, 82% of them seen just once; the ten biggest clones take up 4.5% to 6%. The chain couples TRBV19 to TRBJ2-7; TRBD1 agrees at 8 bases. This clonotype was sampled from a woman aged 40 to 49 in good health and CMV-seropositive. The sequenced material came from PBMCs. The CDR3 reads CASTLGTGQYEQYF. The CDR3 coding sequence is TGTGCCAGTACCCTAGGGACAGGCCAGTACGAGCAGTACTTC.